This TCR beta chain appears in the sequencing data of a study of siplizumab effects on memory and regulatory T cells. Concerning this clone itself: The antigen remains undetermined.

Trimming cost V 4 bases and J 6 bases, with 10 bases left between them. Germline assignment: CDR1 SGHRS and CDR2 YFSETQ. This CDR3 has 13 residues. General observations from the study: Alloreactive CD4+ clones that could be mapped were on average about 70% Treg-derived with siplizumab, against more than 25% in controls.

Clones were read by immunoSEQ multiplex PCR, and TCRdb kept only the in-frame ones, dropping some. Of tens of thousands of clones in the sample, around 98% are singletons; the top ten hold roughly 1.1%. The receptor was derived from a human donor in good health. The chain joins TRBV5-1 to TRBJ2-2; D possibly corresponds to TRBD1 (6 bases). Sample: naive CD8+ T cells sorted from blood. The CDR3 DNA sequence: TGCGCCAGCAGCCACGGACAGCCCGGGGAGCTGTTTTTT. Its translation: CASSHGQPGELFF.